This T cell receptor (beta chain) was documented in a study of blood T cell repertoires in COVID-19. About the study: Material from acute and convalescent COVID-19 was sourced from the United States, Italy and Spain. T cells, B-cell-depleted T cells, or PBMCs supplied cDNA or gDNA.

The CDR3 length is 15 residues. Trimming at V came to 4 bases and at J to 4 bases, leaving 8 bases not matched to a gene. Germline V gene lookup returns CDR1 SGHDT and CDR2 YYEEEE. Per the authors' pipeline: Nucleated cell number was recorded as an estimate derived from reference gene primer amplification. Generated by immunoSEQ multiplex PCR, the TCRdb table keeps only in-frame clones and is missing some. V, J and clone size reflect that table, while D and trimming were determined from the DNA. The data show roughly 45,000 clones, with 85% to 95% seen just once and around 1% held by the top ten. The sequencing sample was made of peripheral blood. The sequence derives from a man aged 55 to 69 with COVID-19, enrolled during active disease. The chain carries TRBV5-6 and TRBJ1-3, with TRBD1 identical over 7 bases. The CDR3: CASSGLQGTGNTIYF. The CDR3 DNA sequence: TGTGCCAGCAGCGGCCTACAGGGGACCGGAAACACCATATATTTT.